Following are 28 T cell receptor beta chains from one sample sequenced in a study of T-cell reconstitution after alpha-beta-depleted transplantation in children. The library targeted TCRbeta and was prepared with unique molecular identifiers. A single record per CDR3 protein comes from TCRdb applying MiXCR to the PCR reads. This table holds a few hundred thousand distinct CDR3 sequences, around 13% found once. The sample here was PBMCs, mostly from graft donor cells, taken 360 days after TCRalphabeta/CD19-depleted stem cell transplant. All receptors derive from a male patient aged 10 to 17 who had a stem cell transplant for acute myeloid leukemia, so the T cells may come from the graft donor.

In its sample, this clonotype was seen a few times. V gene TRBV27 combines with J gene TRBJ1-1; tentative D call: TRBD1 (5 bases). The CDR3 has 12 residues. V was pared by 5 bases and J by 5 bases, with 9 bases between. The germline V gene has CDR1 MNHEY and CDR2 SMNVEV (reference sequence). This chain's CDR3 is CASSPSGTEAFF. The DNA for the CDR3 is TGTGCCAGCAGTCCGTCAGGGACTGAAGCTTTCTTT.

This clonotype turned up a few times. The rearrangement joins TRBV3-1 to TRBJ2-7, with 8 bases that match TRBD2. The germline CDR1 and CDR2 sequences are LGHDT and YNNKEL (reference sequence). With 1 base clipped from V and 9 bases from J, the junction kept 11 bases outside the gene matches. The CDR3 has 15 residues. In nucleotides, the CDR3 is TGTGCCAGCAGCCAAGTTACGGGAGGGGACCGGCGGCAGTACTTC. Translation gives CASSQVTGGDRRQYF.

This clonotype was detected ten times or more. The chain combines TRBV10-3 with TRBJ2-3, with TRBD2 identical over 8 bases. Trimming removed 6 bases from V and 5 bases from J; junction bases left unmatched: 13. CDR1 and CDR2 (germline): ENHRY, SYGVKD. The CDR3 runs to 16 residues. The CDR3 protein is CAIRGLAAVFGDTQYF. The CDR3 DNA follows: TGTGCCATCAGAGGACTAGCCGCGGTGTTCGGAGATACGCAGTATTTT.

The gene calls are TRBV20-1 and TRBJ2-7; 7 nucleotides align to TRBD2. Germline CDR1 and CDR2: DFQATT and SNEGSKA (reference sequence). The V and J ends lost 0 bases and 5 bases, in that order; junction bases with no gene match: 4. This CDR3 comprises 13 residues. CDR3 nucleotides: TGCAGTGCTAGAGAGGGAGGGGCCGACGAGCAGTACTTC. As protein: CSAREGGADEQYF.

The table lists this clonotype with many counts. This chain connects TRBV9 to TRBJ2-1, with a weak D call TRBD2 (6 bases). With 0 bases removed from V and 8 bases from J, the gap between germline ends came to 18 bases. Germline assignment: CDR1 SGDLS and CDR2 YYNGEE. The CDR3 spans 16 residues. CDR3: CASSVGSSARTDEQFF. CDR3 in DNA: TGTGCCAGCAGCGTAGGGTCTAGCGCGAGGACCGATGAGCAGTTCTTC.

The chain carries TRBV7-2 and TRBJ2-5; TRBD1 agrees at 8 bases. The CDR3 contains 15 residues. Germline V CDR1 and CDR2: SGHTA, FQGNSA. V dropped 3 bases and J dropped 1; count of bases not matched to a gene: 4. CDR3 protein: CASSFQDRAQETQYF. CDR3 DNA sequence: TGTGCCAGCAGCTTTCAGGACAGGGCCCAAGAGACCCAGTACTTC.

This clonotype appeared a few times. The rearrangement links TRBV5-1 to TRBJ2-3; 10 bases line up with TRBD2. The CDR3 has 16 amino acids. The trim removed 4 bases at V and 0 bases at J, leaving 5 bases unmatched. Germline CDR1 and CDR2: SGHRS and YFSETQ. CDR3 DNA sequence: TGCGCCAGCAGCAACGGACTAGCGGCTAGCACAGATACGCAGTATTTT. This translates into CASSNGLAASTDTQYF.

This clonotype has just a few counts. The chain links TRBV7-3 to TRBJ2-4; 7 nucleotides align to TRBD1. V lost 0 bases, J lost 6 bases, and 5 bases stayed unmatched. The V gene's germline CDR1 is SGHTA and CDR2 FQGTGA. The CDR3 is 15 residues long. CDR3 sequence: CASSLTTGLGNIQYF. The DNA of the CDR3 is TGTGCCAGCAGCTTAACGACAGGGTTGGGAAACATTCAGTACTTC.

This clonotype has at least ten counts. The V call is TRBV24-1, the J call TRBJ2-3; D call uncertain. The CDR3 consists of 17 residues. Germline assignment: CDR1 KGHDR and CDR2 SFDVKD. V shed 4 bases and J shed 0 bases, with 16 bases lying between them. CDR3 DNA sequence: TGTGCCACCAGTGACCCACGTTCGCCACCAAGCACAGATACGCAGTATTTT. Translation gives CATSDPRSPPSTDTQYF.

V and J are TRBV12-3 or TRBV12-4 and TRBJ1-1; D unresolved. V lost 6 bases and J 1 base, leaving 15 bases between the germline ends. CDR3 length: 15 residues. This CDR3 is CASSLYPSSNTEAFF. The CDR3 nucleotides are TGTGCCAGCAGCTTATACCCCTCCTCGAACACTGAAGCTTTCTTT.

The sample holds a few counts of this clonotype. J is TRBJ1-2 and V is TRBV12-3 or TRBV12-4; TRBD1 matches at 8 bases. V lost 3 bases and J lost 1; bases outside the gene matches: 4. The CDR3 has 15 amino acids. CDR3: CASSFSGQDNYGYTF. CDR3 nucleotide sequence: TGTGCCAGCAGTTTCTCGGGACAGGATAACTATGGCTACACCTTC.

Here the CDR3 DNA reads TGCGCCAGCAGCTTGGGGACATTCTCTGGGGCCAACGTCCTGACTTTC. It encodes CASSLGTFSGANVLTF. The V and J genes are TRBV5-1 and TRBJ2-6, with D possibly being TRBD1 (5 bases). Deletions cut 0 bases from V and 0 bases from J, with 7 bases between. This CDR3 region has 16 residues. Germline loops: CDR1 SGHRS, CDR2 YFSETQ.

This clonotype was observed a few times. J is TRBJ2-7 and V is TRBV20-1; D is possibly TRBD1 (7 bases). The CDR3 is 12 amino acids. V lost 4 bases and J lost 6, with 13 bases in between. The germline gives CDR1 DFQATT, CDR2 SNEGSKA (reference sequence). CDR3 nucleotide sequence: TGCAGTGCTACAGGGGGGAGCGTCGAGCAGTACTTC. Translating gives CSATGGSVEQYF.

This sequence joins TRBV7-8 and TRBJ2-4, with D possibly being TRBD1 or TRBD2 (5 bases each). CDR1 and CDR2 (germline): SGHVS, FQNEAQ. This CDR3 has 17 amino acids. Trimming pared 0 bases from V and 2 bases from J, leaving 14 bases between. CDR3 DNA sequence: TGTGCCAGCAGCTTAGCGTGGGACCCGAGGACCAAAAACATTCAGTACTTC. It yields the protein CASSLAWDPRTKNIQYF.

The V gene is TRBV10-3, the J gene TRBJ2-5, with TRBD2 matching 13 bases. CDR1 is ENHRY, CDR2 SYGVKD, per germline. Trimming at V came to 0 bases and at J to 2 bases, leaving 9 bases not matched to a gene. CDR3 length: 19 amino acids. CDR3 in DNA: TGTGCCATCAGTGAGTCGCCCGGGACTAGCGGGGATATTCAAGAGACCCAGTACTTC. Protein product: CAISESPGTSGDIQETQYF.

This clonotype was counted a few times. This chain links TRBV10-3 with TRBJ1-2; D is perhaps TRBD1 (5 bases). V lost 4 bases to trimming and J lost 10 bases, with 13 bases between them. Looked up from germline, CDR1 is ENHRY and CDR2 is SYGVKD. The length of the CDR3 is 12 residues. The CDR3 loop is CAISGGTSYYTF. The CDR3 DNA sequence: TGTGCCATCAGTGGGGGCACCTCCTACTACACCTTC.

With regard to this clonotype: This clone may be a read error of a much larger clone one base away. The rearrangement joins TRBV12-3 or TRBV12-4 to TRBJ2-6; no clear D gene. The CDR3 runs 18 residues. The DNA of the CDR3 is TGTGCCAACAGTTCCCGGATGGGTAGGTGGTCTGGGGCCAACGTCCTGACTTTC. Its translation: CANSSRMGRWSGANVLTF.

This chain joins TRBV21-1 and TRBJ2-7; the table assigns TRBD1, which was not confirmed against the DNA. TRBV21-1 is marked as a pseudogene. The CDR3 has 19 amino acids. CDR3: CASPIYRWGQLATSYEQYF. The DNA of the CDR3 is TGTGCCAGCCCCATCTACCGATGGGGCCAACTAGCGACCTCCTACGAGCAGTACTTC.

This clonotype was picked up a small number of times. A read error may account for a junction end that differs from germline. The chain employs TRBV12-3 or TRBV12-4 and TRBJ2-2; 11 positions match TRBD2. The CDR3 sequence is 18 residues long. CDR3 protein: CASSIAGGPGINTGELFF. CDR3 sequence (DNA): TGTGCCAGCAGTATAGCGGGAGGGCCCGGGATTAACACCGGGGAGCTGTTTTTT.

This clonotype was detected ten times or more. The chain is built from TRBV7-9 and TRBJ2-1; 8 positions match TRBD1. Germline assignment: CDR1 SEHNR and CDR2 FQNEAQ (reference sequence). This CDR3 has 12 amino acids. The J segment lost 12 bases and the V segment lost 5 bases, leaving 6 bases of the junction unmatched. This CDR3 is CASSPTGTGQFF. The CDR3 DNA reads TGTGCCAGCAGCCCTACCGGGACAGGGCAGTTCTTC.

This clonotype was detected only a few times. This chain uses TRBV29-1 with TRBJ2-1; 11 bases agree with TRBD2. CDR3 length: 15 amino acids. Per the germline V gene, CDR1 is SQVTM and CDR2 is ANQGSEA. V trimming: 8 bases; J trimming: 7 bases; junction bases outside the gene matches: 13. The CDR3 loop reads CSSLPRLAGKNEQFF. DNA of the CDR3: TGCAGCTCACTCCCGCGACTAGCGGGAAAGAATGAGCAGTTCTTC.

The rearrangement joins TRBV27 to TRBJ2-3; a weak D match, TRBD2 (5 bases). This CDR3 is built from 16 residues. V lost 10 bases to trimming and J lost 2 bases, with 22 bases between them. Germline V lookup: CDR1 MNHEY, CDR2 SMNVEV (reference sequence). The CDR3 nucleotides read TGTGCCACCAAGTTCCTCGGAGCGGACCACACAGATACGCAGTATTTT. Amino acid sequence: CATKFLGADHTDTQYF.

The chain's CDR3 is CASSTLAGGTNEQFF. In DNA, the CDR3 is TGTGCCAGTAGTACACTAGCGGGAGGTACTAATGAGCAGTTCTTC. The chain recombines TRBV19 with TRBJ2-1; TRBD2 aligns across 12 bases. Per germline, CDR1 LNHDA and CDR2 SQIVND (reference sequence). V shed 4 bases and J 7 bases; nucleotides not matched to a gene: 5. The CDR3 covers 15 residues.

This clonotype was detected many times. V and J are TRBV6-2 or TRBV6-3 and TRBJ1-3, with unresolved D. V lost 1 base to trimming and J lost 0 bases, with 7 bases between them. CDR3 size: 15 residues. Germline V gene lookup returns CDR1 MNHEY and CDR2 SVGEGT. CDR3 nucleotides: TGTGCCAGCAGTTACTGGACCTACTCTGGAAACACCATATATTTT. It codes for CASSYWTYSGNTIYF.

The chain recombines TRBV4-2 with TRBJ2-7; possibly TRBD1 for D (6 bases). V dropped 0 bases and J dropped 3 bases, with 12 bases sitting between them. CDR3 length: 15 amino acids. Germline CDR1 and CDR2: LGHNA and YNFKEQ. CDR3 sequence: CASSQDQGKFYEQYF. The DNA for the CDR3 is TGTGCCAGCAGCCAAGATCAGGGGAAGTTCTACGAGCAGTACTTC.

In nucleotides, the CDR3 is TGTGCCAGCTCACCACCACCGGGGACGGTAGCAACAGATACGCAGTATTTT. Translating it yields CASSPPPGTVATDTQYF. The chain carries TRBV18 and TRBJ2-3, with D possibly being TRBD1 or TRBD2 (5 bases each). CDR1 is KGHSH, CDR2 LQKENI, per germline. The CDR3 length is 17 residues. Trimming left V 0 bases short and J 3 bases short, with 16 bases between. The full variable domain, its missing parts supplied by reference TRBV18 and TRBJ2-3, is NAGVMQNPRHLVRRRGQEARLRCSPMKGHSHVYWYRQLPEEGLKFMVYLQKENIIDESGMPKERFSAEFPKEGPSILRIQQVVRGDSAAYFCASSPPPGTVATDTQYFGPGTRLTVL.

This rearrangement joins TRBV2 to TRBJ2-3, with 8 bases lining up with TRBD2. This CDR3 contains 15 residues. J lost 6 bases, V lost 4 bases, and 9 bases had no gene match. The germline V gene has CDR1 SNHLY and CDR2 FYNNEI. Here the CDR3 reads CASSVEAGVVDTQYF. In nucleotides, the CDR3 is TGTGCCAGCAGTGTCGAAGCGGGAGTCGTGGATACGCAGTATTTT.

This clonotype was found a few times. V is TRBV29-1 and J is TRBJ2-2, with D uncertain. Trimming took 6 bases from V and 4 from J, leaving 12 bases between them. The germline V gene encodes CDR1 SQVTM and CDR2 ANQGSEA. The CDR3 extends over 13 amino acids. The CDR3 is CSVCPPGTGELFF. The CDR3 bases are TGCAGCGTCTGCCCCCCCGGCACCGGGGAGCTGTTTTTT.